What follows are 21 T cell receptor beta chains derived from one specimen sequenced in a study of T cell responses to AZD1222 COVID-19 vaccine. Assay: immunoSEQ multiplex PCR; the TCRdb copy retains only in-frame clones and omits some. Of 150,000 to 200,000 clones in the sample, 91% are singletons; the top ten hold 1% to 1.5%. Sequences were derived from peripheral blood, sampled 28 days after the second AZD1222 dose. Receptors originate from an adult who received the AZD1222 COVID-19 vaccine.

The V gene is TRBV6-5, the J gene TRBJ2-7; perhaps TRBD2 as D (5 bases). The ends were cut back, 8 bases at V and 3 bases at J, with 14 bases in the middle. Germline V gene sequence: CDR1 MNHEY, CDR2 SVGAGI. The CDR3 extends over 13 amino acids. CDR3 sequence reads: CASDLAYRYEQYF. The CDR3 coding sequence is TGTGCCAGCGACCTAGCCTACCGCTACGAGCAGTACTTC.

The V and J genes are TRBV2 and TRBJ1-6; D unclear. The length of the CDR3 is 16 residues. V lost 6 bases to trimming and J lost 0 bases, with 12 bases between them. Germline values: CDR1 SNHLY, CDR2 FYNNEI. The CDR3: CASSAEGSSYNSPLHF. DNA of the CDR3: TGTGCCAGCAGCGCAGAAGGGAGCTCCTATAATTCACCCCTCCACTTT.

The V call is TRBV29-1, the J call TRBJ1-5, with D possibly TRBD1 on 5 matching bases. This CDR3 spans 17 amino acids. CDR1 SQVTM and CDR2 ANQGSEA come from the germline V gene. V was pared by 5 bases and J by 7 bases, with 27 bases between. The CDR3 DNA follows: TGCAGCGTTATGGTGCCAGGGATCGACCCCCCCAACCAGCCCCAGCATTTT. Encoded protein: CSVMVPGIDPPNQPQHF.

V usage is TRBV5-1 and J usage is TRBJ2-5; 13 bases are a match to TRBD2. Trimming removed 6 bases from V and 1 base from J; junction bases left unmatched: 3. Germline V gene sequence: CDR1 SGHRS, CDR2 YFSETQ. CDR3 length: 15 residues. The CDR3, as DNA: TGCGCCAGCACTACTAGCGGGAGGGGCCAAGAGACCCAGTACTTC. It translates to CASTTSGRGQETQYF.

This chain links TRBV27 with TRBJ1-2; D remains ambiguous. The CDR3 covers 13 residues. The germline V and J ends were trimmed by 3 bases and 5 bases, with 10 bases remaining between them. Germline assignment: CDR1 MNHEY and CDR2 SMNVEV (reference sequence). The CDR3 sequence: CASSLQGMYGYTF. As DNA, the CDR3 is TGTGCCAGCAGTTTGCAAGGGATGTATGGCTACACCTTC.

V and J are TRBV5-1 and TRBJ2-5; D call uncertain. This CDR3 is 12 amino acids long. Germline V gives CDR1 SGHRS, CDR2 YFSETQ. The V end lost 5 bases, the J end lost 2 bases, and 7 bases lay between the germline ends. The CDR3 sequence is CASRRGQETQYF. In DNA, the CDR3 is TGCGCCAGCAGACGCGGACAAGAGACCCAGTACTTC.

The genes are TRBV25-1 and TRBJ2-4, with D possibly matching TRBD1 (5 bases). Looked up from germline, CDR1 is MGHDK and CDR2 is SYGVNS. The CDR3 length is 16 residues. V was pared by 4 bases and J by 0 bases, with 13 bases between. As DNA, the CDR3 is TGTGCCAGCAGTGGTACAGGCGCTCTAGCCAAAAACATTCAGTACTTC. Protein sequence: CASSGTGALAKNIQYF. Complete variable domain (other parts from reference TRBV25-1 and TRBJ2-4): EADIYQTPRYLVIGTGKKITLECSQTMGHDKMYWYQQDPGMELHLIHYSYGVNSTEKGDLSSESTVSRIRTEHFPLTLESARPSHTSQYLCASSGTGALAKNIQYFGAGTRLSVL.

V usage is TRBV10-3 and J usage is TRBJ1-5, with a tentative D call TRBD1 (6 bases). Trimming removed 2 bases at V and 1 base at J, with 21 bases between. This CDR3 is built from 19 residues. Looked up from germline, CDR1 is ENHRY and CDR2 is SYGVKD. CDR3 DNA sequence: TGTGCCATCAGTGAGGGGGGCAGGGGACCTGAAACAAGCAATCAGCCCCAGCATTTT. It specifies CAISEGGRGPETSNQPQHF.

The V call is TRBV15, the J call TRBJ2-3, with 7 nucleotides matching TRBD2. Trimming at V came to 1 base and at J to 4 bases, leaving 8 bases not matched to a gene. This CDR3 is built from 16 residues. Germline-derived CDR1 and CDR2 are LNHNV and YYDKDF (reference sequence). The CDR3 spells CATSRGGGVEADTQYF. The CDR3 DNA sequence: TGTGCCACCAGCAGAGGGGGGGGAGTTGAAGCAGATACGCAGTATTTT.

This chain joins TRBV6-5 and TRBJ2-5; a possible D gene is TRBD2 (5 bases). V was clipped by 0 bases and J by 2 bases, with 13 bases between them. This CDR3 contains 16 residues. Germline V gives CDR1 MNHEY, CDR2 SVGAGI. The CDR3 region has the DNA TGTGCCAGCAGTTACTCTTTTGGTGAGGGACAAGAGACCCAGTACTTC. Residues: CASSYSFGEGQETQYF.

V gene TRBV4-2 combines with J gene TRBJ2-5; no reliable D call. Trimming took off 1 base at V and 4 bases at J, with 10 bases between the two ends. CDR1 is LGHNA, CDR2 YNFKEQ, per germline. The CDR3 runs to 14 residues. The CDR3 DNA reads as TGTGCCAGCAGCCAAGCTCGCAGTCCAGAGACCCAGTACTTC. Translating it yields CASSQARSPETQYF.

The chain combines TRBV6-6 with TRBJ2-6; 11 bases map to TRBD1. CDR3 length equals 17 residues. V shed 5 bases and J 1 base; nucleotides not matched to a gene: 4. Germline V gives CDR1 MNHNY, CDR2 SVGAGI (reference sequence). The CDR3 DNA is TGTGCCAGCAGTCGGACAGGGGGCAGGTCTGGGGCCAACGTCCTGACTTTC. Translated, it gives CASSRTGGRSGANVLTF.

V usage is TRBV7-2 and J usage is TRBJ2-2, with D possibly TRBD2 on 7 matching bases. This CDR3 contains 17 residues. V lost 3 bases, J lost 1 base, and 15 bases lay in between. CDR1 and CDR2 (germline): SGHTA, FQGNSA. CDR3 nucleotides: TGTGCCAGCAGCTTCCTATCGGGGGGCAGGAACACCGGGGAGCTGTTTTTT. Protein sequence: CASSFLSGGRNTGELFF.

V usage is TRBV29-1 and J usage is TRBJ2-2, with 10 bases identical to TRBD1. The V gene's germline CDR1 is SQVTM and CDR2 ANQGSEA. The CDR3 covers 14 residues. The ends lost 7 bases at V and 4 bases at J; junction bases unmatched: 6. This chain's CDR3 is CSGRQGASTGELFF. CDR3 DNA: TGCAGCGGCCGACAGGGGGCTTCCACCGGGGAGCTGTTTTTT.

The chain has TRBV11-1 and TRBJ2-4, with D possibly called TRBD1 or TRBD2 (5 bases each). Trimming removed 4 bases from V and 6 bases from J, with 16 bases in between. The CDR3 is 15 residues long. The V gene's germline CDR1 is SGHAT and CDR2 FQDESV (reference sequence). As DNA, the CDR3 is TGTGCCAGCAGCTCGCTGAGGGGTGAGGTAAACATTCAGTACTTC. Its translation is CASSSLRGEVNIQYF. Combining the CDR3 with reference TRBV11-1 and TRBJ2-4 gives the whole variable domain EAEVAQSPRYKITEKSQAVAFWCDPISGHATLYWYRQILGQGPELLVQFQDESVVDDSQLPKDRFSAERLKGVDSTLKIQPAELGDSAMYLCASSSLRGEVNIQYFGAGTRLSVL.

This sequence joins TRBV24-1 and TRBJ2-3, with 8 bases that match TRBD2. CDR3 length: 15 amino acids. Trimming removed 4 bases from V and 2 bases from J; junction bases left unmatched: 4. CDR1 and CDR2 from the germline V gene are KGHDR and SFDVKD. The CDR3, as DNA: TGTGCCACCAGTGACAGAGCGGGGGCCACAGATACGCAGTATTTT. Translation gives CATSDRAGATDTQYF.

Comment on this clone: A junction boundary mismatches the germline segment, possibly from a read error. V and J are TRBV7-7 and TRBJ2-1, with 7 bases fitting TRBD1. The CDR3 totals 14 residues. CDR1 is SSHAT, CDR2 FNYEAQ, per germline (reference sequence). The DNA of the CDR3 is TGTGCTAGCAGCCCGGACAGGTTGCTCAATGAGCAGTTCTTC. Translating gives CASSPDRLLNEQFF. The entire variable domain, with the rest obtained from reference TRBV7-7 and TRBJ2-1, is as follows: GAGVSQSPRYKVTKRGQDVTLRCDPISSHATLYWYQQALGQGPEFLTYFNYEAQPDKSGLPSDRFSAERPEGSISTLTIQRTEQRDSAMYRCASSPDRLLNEQFFGPGTRLTVL.

The chain joins TRBV20-1 to TRBJ2-7; no clear D gene. The germline CDR1 and CDR2 sequences are DFQATT and SNEGSKA (reference sequence). Trimming left V 1 base short and J 6 bases short, with 7 bases between. The CDR3 spans 11 residues. The CDR3 DNA is TGCAGTGCTAGAGTACTGGTCGAGCAGTACTTC. Its translation is CSARVLVEQYF.

The rearrangement uses TRBV11-2 and TRBJ2-7; 7 nucleotides match TRBD2. Looked up from germline, CDR1 is SGHAT and CDR2 is FQNNGV. Trimming took 3 bases from V and 3 from J; bases not matched to a gene: 5. The CDR3 is 14 amino acids. DNA of the CDR3: TGTGCCAGCAGCTTGGGGGGGGAGATCTACGAGCAGTACTTC. Protein: CASSLGGEIYEQYF. Combining the CDR3 with reference TRBV11-2 and TRBJ2-7 gives the whole variable domain EAGVAQSPRYKIIEKRQSVAFWCNPISGHATLYWYQQILGQGPKLLIQFQNNGVVDDSQLPKDRFSAERLKGVDSTLKIQPAKLEDSAVYLCASSLGGEIYEQYFGPGTRLTVT.

This clone was counted a few times. This chain links TRBV11-2 with TRBJ1-5, with unresolved D. The germline gives CDR1 SGHAT, CDR2 FQNNGV. Trimming shortened V by 5 bases and J by 8 bases, and 16 bases separated the two germline ends. This CDR3 is built from 14 residues. For the CDR3, the DNA is TGTGCCAGCAGCGAAACCGGAGCCGGGGAGCCCCAGCATTTT. Amino acids: CASSETGAGEPQHF.

The chain combines TRBV9 with TRBJ1-2; D is ambiguous. The CDR3 is 13 amino acids. The germline CDR1 and CDR2 sequences are SGDLS and YYNGEE. The V and J ends lost 1 base and 3 bases respectively, with 7 bases between them. CDR3 sequence: CASSVQRDYGYTF. As DNA, the CDR3 is TGTGCCAGCAGCGTACAGCGGGACTATGGCTACACCTTC.